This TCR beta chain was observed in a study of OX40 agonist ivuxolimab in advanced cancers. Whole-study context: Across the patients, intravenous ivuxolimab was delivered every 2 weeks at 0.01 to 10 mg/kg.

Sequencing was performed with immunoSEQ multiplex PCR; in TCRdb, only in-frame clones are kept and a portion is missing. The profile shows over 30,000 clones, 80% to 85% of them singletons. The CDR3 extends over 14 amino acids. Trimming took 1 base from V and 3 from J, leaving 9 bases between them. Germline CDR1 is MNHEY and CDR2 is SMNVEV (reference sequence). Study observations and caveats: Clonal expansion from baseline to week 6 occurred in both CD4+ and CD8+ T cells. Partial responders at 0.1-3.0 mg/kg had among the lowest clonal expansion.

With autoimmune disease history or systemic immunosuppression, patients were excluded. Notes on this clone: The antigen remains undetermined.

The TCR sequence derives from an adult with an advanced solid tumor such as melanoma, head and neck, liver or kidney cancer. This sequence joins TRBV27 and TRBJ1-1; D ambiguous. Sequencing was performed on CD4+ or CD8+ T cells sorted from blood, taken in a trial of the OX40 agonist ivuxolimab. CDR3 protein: CASSLYRRDTEAFF. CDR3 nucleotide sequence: TGTGCCAGCAGTTTATATCGGAGGGACACTGAAGCTTTCTTT.